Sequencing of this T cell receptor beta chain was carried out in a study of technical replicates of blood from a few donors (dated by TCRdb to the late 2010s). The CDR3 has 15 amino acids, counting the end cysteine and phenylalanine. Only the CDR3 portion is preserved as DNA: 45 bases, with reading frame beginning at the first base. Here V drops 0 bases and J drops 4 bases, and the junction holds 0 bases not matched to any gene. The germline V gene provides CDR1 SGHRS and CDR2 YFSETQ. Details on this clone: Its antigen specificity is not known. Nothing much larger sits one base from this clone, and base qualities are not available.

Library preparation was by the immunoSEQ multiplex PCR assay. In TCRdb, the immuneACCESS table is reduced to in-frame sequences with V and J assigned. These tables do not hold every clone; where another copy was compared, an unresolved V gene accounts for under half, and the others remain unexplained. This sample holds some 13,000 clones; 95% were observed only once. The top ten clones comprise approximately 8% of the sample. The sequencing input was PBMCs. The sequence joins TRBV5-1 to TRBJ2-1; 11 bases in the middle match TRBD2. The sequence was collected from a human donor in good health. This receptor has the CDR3 CASSLGTSGYNEQFF. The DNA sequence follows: TGCGCCAGCAGCTTGGGGACTAGCGGGTACAATGAGCAGTTCTTC.